One and the same sample provided the 28 T cell receptor beta chains below, sequenced in a study of beta chain features in type 1 diabetes. General study results and limits: A moderate, significant TCRB CDR3 shortening appeared in type 1 diabetes across four CD4+ subsets.

Their antigens remain unidentified. Expressed TCRB transcripts were sequenced after all isolated RNA was converted to cDNA. TCRdb's table, derived via immunoSEQ multiplex PCR, lists solely in-frame clones and lacks some. The table lists 130,000 or so clones, 17% of them singletons. Sequenced sample: central memory CD4+ T cells from blood. The source is a man in his late teens or twenties with type 1 diabetes.

This clone showed up many times. The rearrangement joins TRBV29-1 to TRBJ2-2; D remains ambiguous. Germline CDR1 SQVTM, CDR2 ANQGSEA. This CDR3 is built from 13 residues. Trimming stripped 4 bases from V and 6 bases from J, with 12 bases between. The CDR3 sequence is CSVGRTSAGELFF. CDR3 DNA: TGCAGCGTTGGCAGAACGTCGGCCGGGGAGCTGTTTTTT.

This clone was observed a few times. The V call is TRBV23-1, the J call TRBJ1-2; D is unresolved. TRBV23-1 belongs to the ORF category, with a function that is uncertain. The ends were cut back, 4 bases at V and 2 bases at J, with 11 bases in the middle. The CDR3 runs to 14 residues. CDR3: CASSRLHGNYGYTF. The DNA of the CDR3 is TGCGCCAGCAGTCGCCTACATGGGAACTATGGCTACACCTTC.

This clone was observed many times. Other DNA sequences in this specimen translate into the identical CDR3. The chain is built from TRBV2 and TRBJ2-2; no clear D gene. Trimming removed 4 bases at V and 2 bases at J, with 2 bases between. The germline gives CDR1 SNHLY, CDR2 FYNNEI. CDR3 length: 12 residues. The CDR3 loop reads CASSVNTGELFF. The CDR3 nucleotides are TGTGCCAGCAGTGTCAACACCGGGGAGCTGTTTTTT.

J is TRBJ1-2 and V is TRBV29-1; D unclear. CDR3 size: 11 residues. Germline CDR1 is SQVTM and CDR2 is ANQGSEA. V lost 4 bases and J lost 3, with 6 bases in between. The CDR3 reads CSVGEYYGYTF. CDR3 nucleotides: TGCAGCGTTGGAGAGTACTATGGCTACACCTTC. Complete variable domain (other parts from reference TRBV29-1 and TRBJ1-2): SAVISQKPSRDICQRGTSLTIQCQVDSQVTMMFWYRQQPGQSLTLIATANQGSEATYESGFVIDKFPISRPNLTFSTLTVSNMSPEDSSIYLCSVGEYYGYTFGSGTRLTVV.

This clone was seen more than once but under ten times. J is TRBJ1-2 and V is TRBV2, with TRBD1 as a possible D gene (5 bases). Germline V gives CDR1 SNHLY, CDR2 FYNNEI. This CDR3 spans 12 amino acids. Trimming pared 0 bases from V and 6 bases from J, leaving 5 bases between. The CDR3 here is CASSEAGDGYTF. CDR3 DNA: TGTGCCAGCAGTGAAGCGGGGGATGGCTACACCTTC.

There are a few counts of this clone. J is TRBJ2-7 and V is TRBV20-1; no reliable D call. CDR1 is DFQATT and CDR2 is SNEGSKA in the germline V gene (reference sequence). V was clipped by 7 bases and J by 0 bases, with 7 bases between them. This CDR3 has 11 residues. The DNA of the CDR3 is TGCAGTGTGCTGAGCTCCTACGAGCAGTACTTC. Its translation: CSVLSSYEQYF.

The rearrangement uses TRBV29-1 and TRBJ2-5, with 11 bases that match TRBD2. After removal of 1 base from V and 0 bases from J, the junction contained 4 bases not matched to a gene. The V gene's germline CDR1 is SQVTM and CDR2 ANQGSEA. The CDR3 contains 16 residues. The CDR3 nucleotides are TGCAGCGTTGAAGGGCTAGCGGGAGGCCACCAAGAGACCCAGTACTTC. Translation gives CSVEGLAGGHQETQYF.

V is TRBV5-1 and J is TRBJ1-1; D unclear. This CDR3 contains 16 residues. Germline V gene data show CDR1 as SGHRS and CDR2 as YFSETQ. The V end lost 0 bases, the J end lost 2 bases, and 14 bases lay between the germline ends. The CDR3 DNA reads TGCGCCAGCAGCTTGGGGCCAGGAATTCTTAACACTGAAGCTTTCTTT. Its protein product is CASSLGPGILNTEAFF.

The rearrangement links TRBV30 to TRBJ2-1; 7 nucleotides agree with TRBD2. The CDR3 spans 15 residues. CDR1 and CDR2 from the germline V gene are GTSNPN and SVGIG (reference sequence). The junction had 11 bases not matched to a gene; V was cut back by 4 bases and J by 5 bases. Here the CDR3 reads CAWNPSGTINNEQFF. The CDR3, as DNA: TGTGCCTGGAACCCCTCAGGGACTATAAACAATGAGCAGTTCTTC.

Only a few counts were recorded for this clone. The chain has TRBV29-1 and TRBJ1-2; D is unclear. Trimming cost V 4 bases and J 4 bases, with 7 bases left between them. CDR3 length: 11 residues. Germline CDR1 SQVTM, CDR2 ANQGSEA. DNA of the CDR3: TGCAGCGTTGGATCGGGCTATGGCTACACCTTC. As protein: CSVGSGYGYTF.

The chain couples TRBV25-1 to TRBJ2-1; maybe TRBD2 (6 bases). The CDR3 runs 13 residues. Trimming stripped 2 bases from V and 15 bases from J, with 17 bases between. Germline V lookup: CDR1 MGHDK, CDR2 SYGVNS. The CDR3 DNA reads TGTGCCAGCAGTGAACCCAGTCGGGGGTCTATGTTCTTC. It translates to CASSEPSRGSMFF.

This chain joins TRBV15 and TRBJ2-4, with unresolved D. There are 14 residues in the CDR3. Germline V gene data show CDR1 as LNHNV and CDR2 as YYDKDF (reference sequence). V lost 0 bases and J 5 bases, leaving 8 bases between the germline ends. The CDR3 reads CATSRDGRQNIQYF. The CDR3 DNA reads as TGTGCCACCAGCAGAGACGGACGCCAAAACATTCAGTACTTC.

As regards this clone: Just one base apart from a much larger clone, this may be a read error. The same CDR3 can be traced to other DNA sequences in this sample. The chain uses TRBV29-1 and TRBJ2-1; possibly TRBD2 for D (7 bases). Germline values: CDR1 SQVTM, CDR2 ANQGSEA. This CDR3 region has 14 residues. Trimming stripped 7 bases from V and 3 bases from J, with 16 bases between. The CDR3 protein is CSAVWGGLYNEQFF. CDR3 coding DNA: TGCAGCGCCGTGTGGGGGGGCCTCTACAATGAGCAGTTCTTC.

In the case of this clone: A much bigger clone sits one base away, suggesting this may be a read error. The chain combines TRBV30 with TRBJ2-2, with D possibly being TRBD1 (6 bases). Trimming removed 2 bases at V and 7 bases at J, with 8 bases between. The CDR3 runs 12 residues. Germline-derived CDR1 and CDR2 are GTSNPN and SVGIG (reference sequence). CDR3 sequence: CAWSPQGGELFF. CDR3 in DNA: TGTGCCTGGAGTCCACAGGGCGGGGAGCTGTTTTTT. Together with reference TRBV30 and TRBJ2-2, the CDR3 gives the full variable domain: SQTIHQWPATLVQPVGSPLSLECTVEGTSNPNLYWYRQAAGRGLQLLFYSVGIGQISSEVPQNLSASRPQDRQFILSSKKLLLSDSGFYLCAWSPQGGELFFGEGSRLTVL.

The chain employs TRBV28 and TRBJ1-1, with D maybe TRBD1 (6 bases). This CDR3 has 14 residues. With 3 bases removed from V and 8 bases from J, the gap between germline ends came to 16 bases. Germline V lookup: CDR1 MDHEN, CDR2 SYDVKM. CDR3 in amino acids: CASSLSLTGNEAFF. The CDR3 coding sequence is TGTGCCAGCAGTTTGAGCCTGACAGGAAACGAAGCTTTCTTT.

Concerning this clone: A much bigger clone sits one base away, suggesting this may be a read error. Other DNA sequences within the sample encode an identical CDR3. The CDR3 protein is CASSEMYRGSSGANVLTF. As DNA, the CDR3 is TGTGCCAGCAGTGAAATGTATCGTGGGAGCTCTGGGGCCAACGTCCTGACTTTC. The chain joins TRBV2 to TRBJ2-6; D might be TRBD2 (5 bases). Trimming pared 2 bases from V and 0 bases from J, leaving 14 bases between. Germline V CDR1 and CDR2: SNHLY, FYNNEI. This CDR3 is 18 amino acids long.

This clone was observed a handful of times. V usage is TRBV29-1 and J usage is TRBJ2-1; 9 bases are a match to TRBD2. The CDR3 has 14 amino acids. The V gene's germline CDR1 is SQVTM and CDR2 ANQGSEA. V lost 7 bases, J lost 8 bases, and 12 bases stayed unmatched. CDR3 sequence: CSGVGGRAVDEQFF. DNA of the CDR3: TGCAGCGGTGTGGGCGGGAGGGCCGTGGATGAGCAGTTCTTC.

The rearrangement joins TRBV19 to TRBJ2-3; D gene uncertain. The CDR3 length is 15 residues. Trimming shortened V by 8 bases and J by 0 bases, and 15 bases separated the two germline ends. Germline lookup yields CDR1 LNHDA and CDR2 SQIVND (reference sequence). The CDR3, as DNA: TGTGCCAGTTCCCTCCGGGCCATGAGCACAGATACGCAGTATTTT. Protein product: CASSLRAMSTDTQYF.

In this sample, this clone turned up many times. The J gene is TRBJ2-7, the V gene TRBV28; D unclear. There are 12 residues in the CDR3. V lost 6 bases and J lost 5, with 11 bases in between. The germline gives CDR1 MDHEN, CDR2 SYDVKM. This CDR3 reads CASSSLVDEQYF. The CDR3, as DNA: TGTGCCAGCAGCTCACTTGTGGACGAGCAGTACTTC.

This chain joins TRBV9 and TRBJ2-3; D might be TRBD2 (5 bases). This CDR3 is built from 11 residues. Germline CDR1 and CDR2: SGDLS and YYNGEE. The germline V and J ends were trimmed by 4 bases and 5 bases, with 5 bases remaining between them. DNA for the CDR3: TGTGCCAGCAGCCGGGAAGATACGCAGTATTTT. Amino acid sequence: CASSREDTQYF.

The sample holds a few counts of this clone. CDR3 loop: CALRGGLGETQYF. CDR3 nucleotide sequence: TGTGCCCTAAGGGGGGGCCTCGGTGAGACCCAGTACTTC. The chain is built from TRBV30 and TRBJ2-5; the D gene is possibly TRBD2 (7 bases). Germline V lookup: CDR1 GTSNPN, CDR2 SVGIG (reference sequence). V was cut by 8 bases and J by 5 bases, with 18 bases left in between. The CDR3 is 13 amino acids.

The genes are TRBV7-2 and TRBJ2-5, with 9 bases matching TRBD1. V dropped 1 base and J dropped 4; count of bases not matched to a gene: 7. This CDR3 contains 16 residues. The germline gives CDR1 SGHTA, CDR2 FQGNSA. CDR3 nucleotide sequence: TGTGCCAGCAGCTTAGACACCCCGGGACAGGGAGAGACCCAGTACTTC. This gives the protein CASSLDTPGQGETQYF. Full variable domain (rest looked up from reference TRBV7-2 and TRBJ2-5): GAGVSQSPSNKVTEKGKDVELRCDPISGHTALYWYRQSLGQGLEFLIYFQGNSAPDKSGLPSDRFSAERTGGSVSTLTIQRTQQEDSAVYLCASSLDTPGQGETQYFGPGTRLLVL.

This chain links TRBV5-4 with TRBJ2-3, with TRBD2 identical over 7 bases. Losses at the gene ends were 0 bases for V and 2 bases for J; bases not matched to a gene: 9. The germline V gene encodes CDR1 SGHNT and CDR2 YYREEE (reference sequence). The CDR3 spans 17 residues. The CDR3 sequence is CASSLDGASGNTDTQYF. For the CDR3, the DNA is TGTGCCAGCAGCTTGGACGGGGCTAGCGGAAACACAGATACGCAGTATTTT. Drawing the rest from reference TRBV5-4 and TRBJ2-3, the complete variable domain is ETGVTQSPTHLIKTRGQQVTLRCSSQSGHNTVSWYQQALGQGPQFIFQYYREEENGRGNFPPRFSGLQFPNYSSELNVNALELDDSALYLCASSLDGASGNTDTQYFGPGTRLTVL.

CDR3 bases: TGTGCCAGCAGCTCGCAGGGAGCTACGCAGTATTTT. Translated, it gives CASSSQGATQYF. J is TRBJ2-3 and V is TRBV7-2, with D possibly being TRBD1 or TRBD2 (5 bases each). The CDR3 is 12 amino acids. V lost 4 bases to trimming and J lost 8 bases, with 10 bases between them. Germline assignment: CDR1 SGHTA and CDR2 FQGNSA.

CDR3 coding DNA: TGTGCCAGCAGCTTGGCCTTACGGGTGGGCGAGCAGTACTTC. Its protein product is CASSLALRVGEQYF. The J gene is TRBJ2-7, the V gene TRBV5-6, with D uncertain. The germline V gene encodes CDR1 SGHDT and CDR2 YYEEEE. This CDR3 has 14 residues. Trimming left V 0 bases short and J 6 bases short, with 13 bases between.

There are a few counts of this clone. The germline gene is not matched at one end of the junction; a read error may be the cause. The J gene is TRBJ1-1, the V gene TRBV29-1; D gene uncertain. Per germline, CDR1 SQVTM and CDR2 ANQGSEA. The CDR3 has 11 amino acids. CDR3 amino acids: CSVEGPGEAFF. Here the CDR3 DNA reads TGCAGCGTCGAAGGACCCGGTGAAGCTTTCTTT.

The table lists this clone with many counts. J is TRBJ2-3 and V is TRBV6-1, with 7 bases identical to TRBD1. CDR3 length equals 15 residues. The germline V gene encodes CDR1 MNHNS and CDR2 SASEGT. Trimming at V came to 4 bases and at J to 6 bases, leaving 10 bases not matched to a gene. The CDR3 loop is CASSGPGQASDTQYF. Written as DNA, the CDR3 is TGTGCCAGCAGTGGACCTGGACAGGCATCGGATACGCAGTATTTT.

This chain links TRBV7-9 with TRBJ2-1, with 11 positions matching TRBD2. The CDR3 has 16 residues. Germline V gene data show CDR1 as SEHNR and CDR2 as FQNEAQ (reference sequence). V was clipped by 2 bases and J by 5 bases; unmatched bases: 5. CDR3 DNA sequence: TGTGCCAGCAGCTTACTAGCGGGGGGCTCAAACAATGAGCAGTTCTTC. Translated: CASSLLAGGSNNEQFF.